A selection of T cell receptor beta chains follows, all from one sample in a study of metastatic and nonmetastatic thyroid tumors. TCRdb recomputed clones from the PCR reads via MiXCR. The table includes 15,000 to 25,000 clones, approximately 25% detected once. The sequencing sample was made of blood. These receptors were obtained from a male donor with papillary thyroid cancer or a benign thyroid nodule (not recorded which). Some clones in this sample may be carry-over from other donors' samples. Both conserved end residues are part of each CDR3. The D gene is left open where the match is weak. Clone size is given for some rows only: seen once, a few or many times, or a class if the clone is expanded.

clone size: many
J gene: TRBJ1-4
D gene: NA
V gene: TRBV6-5
CDR3 DNA: TGTGCCAGCATTTACCGGAGGAGGGCAGCAACTAATGAAAAACTGTTTTTT
CDR3 protein: CASIYRRRAATNEKLFF

clone size: medium-sized
J gene: TRBJ2-7
D gene: TRBD1
V gene: TRBV20-1
CDR3 DNA: TGCAGTGCTAGAGGGTTGCCGGGACAGGCTTACTCCTACGAGCAGTACTTC
CDR3 protein: CSARGLPGQAYSYEQYF

clone size: NA
J gene: TRBJ2-5
D gene: TRBD2
V gene: TRBV6-2/TRBV6-3
CDR3 DNA: TGTGCCAGCTCTCCCGGGAGGGGGACCCCAGAGACCCAGTACTTC
CDR3 protein: CASSPGRGTPETQYF

clone size: NA
J gene: TRBJ2-1
D gene: TRBD2
V gene: TRBV7-8
CDR3 DNA: TGTGCCAGCAGCCTAGGGACTAGCGGGAGCAATGAGCAGTTCTTC
CDR3 protein: CASSLGTSGSNEQFF

clone size: NA
J gene: TRBJ2-7
D gene: NA
V gene: TRBV10-1
CDR3 DNA: TGCGCCAGCAGTCTGGACTTGGGCTACGAGCAGTACTTC
CDR3 protein: CASSLDLGYEQYF

clone size: few
J gene: TRBJ2-3
D gene: TRBD2
V gene: TRBV5-8
CDR3 DNA: TGTGCCAGCAGCTTGGAGGGACTAGGGAAGGATACGCAGTATTTT
CDR3 protein: CASSLEGLGKDTQYF

clone size: many
J gene: TRBJ2-6
D gene: NA
V gene: TRBV20-1
CDR3 DNA: TGCAGTGCTACAGGCCGGAGGGGGATAGGGGCCAACGTCCTGACTTTC
CDR3 protein: CSATGRRGIGANVLTF

clone size: medium-sized
J gene: TRBJ1-2
D gene: TRBD1
V gene: TRBV28
CDR3 DNA: TGTGCCAGCAGGGACAGGGGGCTAGGCTACACCTTC
CDR3 protein: CASRDRGLGYTF

clone size: few
J gene: TRBJ2-1
D gene: TRBD1
V gene: TRBV12-5
CDR3 DNA: TGTGCTAGTGGTTTCCCCCGGCGGACAGGGAGCGATGAGCAGTTCTTC
CDR3 protein: CASGFPRRTGSDEQFF

clone size: medium-sized
J gene: TRBJ1-5
D gene: TRBD1
V gene: TRBV7-8
CDR3 DNA: TGTGCCAGCAGCTTAGAAAGGACAGGGAATCAGCCCCAGCATTTT
CDR3 protein: CASSLERTGNQPQHF

clone size: NA
J gene: TRBJ2-7
D gene: NA
V gene: TRBV12-3/TRBV12-4
CDR3 DNA: TGTGCCAGCACCCTCACTGACGACTACGCGCAGTACTTC
CDR3 protein: CASTLTDDYAQYF

clone size: medium-sized
J gene: TRBJ1-5
D gene: NA
V gene: TRBV6-2/TRBV6-3
CDR3 DNA: TGTGCCAGCAGTCCCGAACAGGGACGGGGGCAGCCCCAGCATTTT
CDR3 protein: CASSPEQGRGQPQHF

clone size: NA
J gene: TRBJ2-1
D gene: TRBD2
V gene: TRBV14
CDR3 DNA: TGTGCCAGCAGCCGAGCAACGACTAGCGGGAGACCGTTCTTC
CDR3 protein: CASSRATTSGRPFF

clone size: many
J gene: TRBJ1-4
D gene: NA
V gene: TRBV18
CDR3 DNA: TGTGCCAGCTCACCATTTAGCGGGGGCGATGAAAAACTGTTTTTT
CDR3 protein: CASSPFSGGDEKLFF

clone size: medium-sized
J gene: TRBJ2-7
D gene: TRBD1
V gene: TRBV11-2
CDR3 DNA: TGTGCCAGCAGTTCGACAGGGGGCTACGAGCAGTACTTC
CDR3 protein: CASSSTGGYEQYF

clone size: many
J gene: TRBJ2-2
D gene: NA
V gene: TRBV3-1
CDR3 DNA: TGTGCCAGCAGCCAAGGTGCGGTCACCGGGGAGCTGTTTTTT
CDR3 protein: CASSQGAVTGELFF

clone size: many
J gene: TRBJ1-1
D gene: NA
V gene: TRBV7-9
CDR3 DNA: TGTGCCAGCAGCACCGGGACACAGAACACTGAAGCTTTCTTT
CDR3 protein: CASSTGTQNTEAFF

clone size: medium-sized
J gene: TRBJ2-2
D gene: TRBD1
V gene: TRBV20-1
CDR3 DNA: TGCAGTGCTCCCGGGACAGGGGGTGACGGGGAGCTGTTTTTT
CDR3 protein: CSAPGTGGDGELFF

clone size: once
J gene: TRBJ2-5
D gene: TRBD2
V gene: TRBV5-1
CDR3 DNA: TGCGCCAGCAGCTTGGGAGGGACTAGCGGGATAGAGACCCAGTACTTC
CDR3 protein: CASSLGGTSGIETQYF

clone size: medium-sized
J gene: TRBJ2-2
D gene: NA
V gene: TRBV19
CDR3 DNA: TGTGCCAGTAGGAAAAGACACCTGAACACCGGGGAGCTGTTTTTT
CDR3 protein: CASRKRHLNTGELFF

clone size: NA
J gene: TRBJ2-5
D gene: TRBD1
V gene: TRBV10-1
CDR3 DNA: TGCGCCAGCAGGCCAAATCCGGGACAGGGGACAGAGACCCAGTACTTC
CDR3 protein: CASRPNPGQGTETQYF

clone size: many
J gene: TRBJ2-1
D gene: NA
V gene: TRBV9
CDR3 DNA: NA
CDR3 protein: CASSVGVGALRFF

clone size: NA
J gene: TRBJ1-2
D gene: NA
V gene: TRBV6-2/TRBV6-3
CDR3 DNA: TGTGCCAGCAGTTACTCGATGGAGGCTCACTATGGCTACACCTTC
CDR3 protein: CASSYSMEAHYGYTF

clone size: NA
J gene: TRBJ2-2
D gene: NA
V gene: TRBV5-1
CDR3 DNA: TGCGCCAGCAGCTTGAACATGATGGGGAGTTCGTCCGTGGAGCTGTTTTTT
CDR3 protein: CASSLNMMGSSSVELFF

clone size: NA
J gene: TRBJ1-3
D gene: NA
V gene: TRBV6-1
CDR3 DNA: TGTGCCAGCAGGCCCTCTCGGGAAAGGACAAACACCATATATTTT
CDR3 protein: CASRPSRERTNTIYF

clone size: few
J gene: TRBJ2-3
D gene: TRBD2
V gene: TRBV10-3
CDR3 DNA: TGTGCCATCAGTGGTAAGGGACTAGCGGGAGATACGCAGTATTTT
CDR3 protein: CAISGKGLAGDTQYF

clone size: medium-sized
J gene: TRBJ2-7
D gene: NA
V gene: TRBV20-1
CDR3 DNA: TGCAGTGCAATTACTACCTACTACGAGCAGTACTTC
CDR3 protein: CSAITTYYEQYF

clone size: medium-sized
J gene: TRBJ2-7
D gene: TRBD2
V gene: TRBV5-1
CDR3 DNA: TGCGCCAGCAGCCCCGGACTAGCCTCCTACGAGCAGTACTTC
CDR3 protein: CASSPGLASYEQYF